This T cell receptor beta chain was documented in a study of T cells after yellow fever vaccination. TCRdb re-derived calls from the 5' RACE reads in MiXCR, one entry per CDR3 protein. The sample comprises about 260,000 distinct CDR3 sequences, around 13% of which are singletons, and roughly 0.5% rests with the top ten. Study-wide results and caveats: A large majority of primary-vaccination clones showed up again after the booster (approximately 95% CD4, around 90% CD8).

The CDR3 sequence is 11 residues long. Trimming pared 7 bases from V and 4 bases from J, leaving 11 bases between. CDR1 is DFQATT, CDR2 SNEGSKA, per germline (reference sequence). This clonotype came up a few times. Its antigen is not identified. The rearrangement joins TRBV20-1 to TRBJ2-7; maybe TRBD2 (6 bases). This sequence was found in a man in his thirties or forties who received the YFV17D yellow fever vaccine. Material: CD4+ T cells sorted from PBMCs, obtained 45 days after the yellow fever booster vaccination. CDR3 region: CSGYSGYEQYF. The CDR3 DNA is TGCAGTGGGTATAGCGGATACGAGCAGTACTTC.